A single sample is the source of the 15 T cell receptor delta chains below, sequenced in a study of γδ T cells in repeated Plasmodium falciparum infection. Gammadelta T cells were flow-sorted from PBMC into Vgamma9/Vdelta2+ and Vdelta2-negative populations for bulk analysis. TCRdb reapplied CATT to the multiplex PCR reads. Of some 50,000 delta-chain clones in the sample, 1.5% to 2% were seen once. Sequences were obtained from gamma-delta T cells from blood. The receptor set was obtained from a pool of human donors (malaria-infected and uninfected, not separated).

About this clone itself: This likely came from a read error, as a far larger clone is one base away. Other DNA sequences within the sample encode an identical CDR3. The chain has TRDV1 and TRDJ1, with no clear D. This CDR3 has 18 residues. From germline, CDR1 is TSWWSYY and CDR2 QGS. V was clipped by 5 bases and J by 4 bases, with 26 bases between them. CDR3 amino acids: CALGKPIPPRVPLDKLIF. DNA for the CDR3: TGTGCTCTTGGGAAGCCCATCCCTCCGCGGGTGCCTCTCGATAAACTCATCTTT.

Judged by abundance, this clone is medium-sized. This chain links TRDV1 with TRDJ1; 7 nucleotides agree with TRDD3. This CDR3 comprises 17 residues. Germline CDR1 and CDR2: TSWWSYY and QGS. J was trimmed by 3 bases and V by 1 base; bases with no gene match: 11. CDR3 DNA sequence: TGTGCTCTTGGGGAACCAATAGGCTGGGGGCAGGCCGATAAACTCATCTTT. Translation gives CALGEPIGWGQADKLIF.

This clone has at least ten counts. Other DNA variants within this sample encode the same CDR3. The rearrangement uses TRDV1 and TRDJ1; 11 positions agree with TRDD3. The CDR3 runs to 19 residues. Germline V gene data show CDR1 as TSWWSYY and CDR2 as QGS. J gave up 4 bases and V 0 bases, and 13 bases lay outside the gene matches. The CDR3 DNA reads TGTGCTCTTGGGGAACTGTGTTCTTGGGGGATACGGGACGGCGATAAACTCATCTTT. Its translation is CALGELCSWGIRDGDKLIF.

This clone was counted at least ten times. The protein recorded in TCRdb matches a much larger clone and deviates from this DNA's translation at residue 8, suggesting a read error; the protein here is obtained by translating the DNA. The V and J genes are TRDV1 and TRDJ1; a weak D match, TRDD3 (6 bases). This CDR3 spans 18 amino acids. Trimming removed 0 bases from V and 0 bases from J, with 17 bases in between. The germline gives CDR1 TSWWSYY, CDR2 QGS. CDR3 amino acids: CALGELKLGMSDTDKLIF. The DNA of the CDR3 is TGTGCTCTTGGGGAACTAAAATTGGGGATGTCCGACACCGATAAACTCATCTTT.

This clone was seen only a few times. The TCRdb record carries a much larger clone's protein, which differs from this DNA's translation at residue 19; a read error is the likely cause, and the protein listed here is the DNA translation. The chain links TRDV1 to TRDJ1; the D call may be TRDD2 or TRDD3 (9 bases each). TCRdb is silent on the J gene; assignment here came from matching the DNA to germline. There are 23 residues in the CDR3. Germline V gene lookup returns CDR1 TSWWSYY and CDR2 QGS. CDR3 sequence (DNA): TGTGCTCTTGGGGAACATTGTTGTAGGCCTTCCTACTCCTACGGGGGATACACCGGTAAACTCATCTTT. Encoded protein: CALGEHCCRPSYSYGGYTGKLIF.

Notes on this clone: For this DNA, TCRdb reports the protein of a much larger clone, which diverges at residue 5, most likely from a read error; the protein presented here is translated directly from the DNA. The chain has TRDV1 and TRDJ1; TRDD3 aligns across 8 bases. Since TCRdb gives no J gene, matching the DNA to germline was used here to assign it. Germline-derived CDR1 and CDR2 are TSWWSYY and QGS. With V trimmed by 0 bases and J by 5 bases, 2 bases remained unmatched. The CDR3 totals 14 residues. This CDR3 reads CALGELWGTDKLIF. The DNA for the CDR3 is TGTGCTCTTGGGGAACTCTGGGGGACTGATAAACTCATCTTT.

This clone was seen repeatedly, ten times or more. This DNA translates differently at residue 11 from the TCRdb protein, which is that of a much larger clone; a read error is likely, and the protein shown is the DNA's own translation. The rearrangement uses TRDV3 and TRDJ1, with no clear D. The germline CDR1 and CDR2 sequences are TVYSNPD and GDNSRS (reference sequence). This CDR3 region has 13 residues. CDR3 amino acids: CAFSGLSANKRIF. The CDR3 DNA reads as TGTGCCTTTTCCGGCCTTTCCGCGAATAAACGCATCTTT.

The chain employs TRDV1 and TRDJ1, with TRDD3 matching 13 bases. Assignment of the J gene here rests on matching the DNA to germline, because TCRdb gives none. This CDR3 is 25 amino acids long. Germline CDR1 TSWWSYY, CDR2 QGS. With V trimmed by 0 bases and J by 0 bases, 25 bases remained unmatched. The CDR3 nucleotides read TGTGCTCTTGGGGAACTTGAAGAACCTTCCGAACTTCAACTGGGGGATACGCCGTACACCGATAAACTCATCTTT. Its protein product is CALGELEEPSELQLGDTPYTDKLIF.

This clone was seen only a few times. The J gene was not called, though the V gene is TRDV1; TRDD3, the table's D call, lacks a check against the DNA. The CDR3 contains 19 residues. The germline gives CDR1 TSWWSYY, CDR2 QGS. In nucleotides, the CDR3 is TGTGCTCTTGGGGAACTGCCGTTTCCTACATCCTGGGGGATACGGGGGCTCATCTTT. Its protein product is CALGELPFPTSWGIRGLIF.

This clone was recorded at least ten times. A read error may account for a junction end that differs from germline. The V call is TRDV1, the J call TRDJ1, with D perhaps matching TRDD3 (6 bases). Germline V gene data show CDR1 as TSWWSYY and CDR2 as QGS. The CDR3 contains 19 residues. CDR3 residues: CALWEFSKRFRTGFKELIF. The CDR3 DNA is TGTGCTCTTTGGGAATTCTCTAAAAGATTCCGTACTGGGTTTAAGGAACTCATCTTT.

This clone was detected only a few times. TCRdb's listed protein matches a much larger clone and diverges from this DNA's translation at residue 5, likely through a read error; the protein shown comes from the DNA. V usage is TRDV1 and J usage is TRDJ1, with D uncertain. In the absence of a J gene in TCRdb, the DNA was matched to germline to assign it here. Between the trimmed V and J ends, which lost 4 bases and 0 bases, there was a span of 9 bases. Germline V CDR1 and CDR2: TSWWSYY, QGS. The CDR3 sequence is 14 residues long. The CDR3 coding sequence is TGTGCTCTTGGGGGTGCTGCCTACACCGATAAACTCATCTTT. Translation gives CALGGAAYTDKLIF.

About this clone: For this DNA, TCRdb reports the protein of a much larger clone, which diverges at residue 11, most likely from a read error; the protein presented here is translated directly from the DNA. This chain links TRDV1 with TRDJ1; 9 nucleotides line up with TRDD2. The J gene, left out of TCRdb, was set here by checking the DNA against germline. After removal of 9 bases from V and 3 bases from J, the junction contained 14 bases not matched to a gene. Germline V CDR1 and CDR2: TSWWSYY, QGS. This CDR3 region has 16 residues. CDR3 sequence (DNA): TGTGCTCTCCTTCCTACCTCATCCCCTTACGCCGATAAACTCATCTTT. This sequence encodes CALLPTSSPYADKLIF.

There are a few counts of this clone. This DNA's translation and the protein TCRdb lists, from a much larger clone, do not match at residue 21, likely due to a read error; the protein shown is translated from the DNA. The V call is TRDV1, the J call TRDJ1, with 11 bases aligning to TRDD3. The J gene, not given by TCRdb, was assigned here from a germline match of the nucleotide sequence. The CDR3 extends over 28 amino acids. Germline V gene data show CDR1 as TSWWSYY and CDR2 as QGS. Germline trimming cut 4 bases from V and 0 bases from J; bases unmatched to any gene: 40. CDR3 sequence: CALGGPYRTLHSLLLGDISFDYTDKLIF. CDR3 bases: TGTGCTCTTGGGGGCCCCTACAGGACCCTACATTCCTTATTACTGGGGGATATTTCTTTTGACTACACCGATAAACTCATCTTT.

This clone was seen a handful of times. TCRdb has a much larger clone's protein, which differs at residue 16 from the translation of this DNA, likely because of a read error; what is shown is the protein translated from the DNA. The rearrangement links TRDV1 to TRDJ1; 10 nucleotides match TRDD3. This CDR3 contains 21 residues. Looked up from germline, CDR1 is TSWWSYY and CDR2 is QGS. Germline trimming cut 4 bases from V and 3 bases from J; bases unmatched to any gene: 23. Here the CDR3 DNA reads TGTGCTCTTGGGGCAGGAGATTCCTACTTCGGGGGATACGGAGGCGCCGATAAACTCATCTTT. Protein: CALGAGDSYFGGYGGADKLIF.

Only a few counts were recorded for this clone. The TCRdb protein, from a much larger clone, departs from this DNA's translation at residue 16, likely by read error; the protein shown derives from the DNA. V is TRDV1 and J is TRDJ1; 13 bases are shared with TRDD3. CDR3 length: 23 residues. Germline V gene sequence: CDR1 TSWWSYY, CDR2 QGS. Trimming cost V 4 bases and J 2 bases; bases outside gene matches: 25. The CDR3 nucleotides are TGTGCTCTTGGGGCTCGATTCCCAAAATTATACTGGGGGATACGCGCCGAAACCGATAAACTCATCTTT. This sequence encodes CALGARFPKLYWGIRAETDKLIF.